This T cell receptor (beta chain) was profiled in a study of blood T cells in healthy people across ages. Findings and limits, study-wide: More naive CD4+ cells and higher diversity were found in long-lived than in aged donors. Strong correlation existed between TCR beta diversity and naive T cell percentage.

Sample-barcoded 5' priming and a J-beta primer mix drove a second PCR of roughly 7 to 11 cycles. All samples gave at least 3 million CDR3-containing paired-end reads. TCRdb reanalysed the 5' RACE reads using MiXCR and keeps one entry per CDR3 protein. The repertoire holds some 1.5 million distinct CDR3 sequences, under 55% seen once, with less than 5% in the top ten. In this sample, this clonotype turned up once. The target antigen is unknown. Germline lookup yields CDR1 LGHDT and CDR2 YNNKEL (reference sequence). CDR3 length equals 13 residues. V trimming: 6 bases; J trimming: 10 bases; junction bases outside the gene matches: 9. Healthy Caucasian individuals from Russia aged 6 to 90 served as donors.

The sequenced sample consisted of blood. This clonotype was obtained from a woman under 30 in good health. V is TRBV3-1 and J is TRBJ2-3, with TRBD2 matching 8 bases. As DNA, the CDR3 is TGTGCCAGCAGTCTACCGGGAGGGGATGCGCAGTATTTT. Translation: CASSLPGGDAQYF.